Described below is a single TCR beta chain sequence and its context. The sample belongs to a study of shared clonotypes between healthy human individuals. Negatively enriched CD4+ T cells were divided by CD45RA into naive and memory. V trimming: 1 base; J trimming: 6 bases; junction bases outside the gene matches: 9. Looked up from germline, CDR1 is SGHRS and CDR2 is YFSETQ. The CDR3 length is 17 residues. In the original workflow: Without quality scores, immunoSEQ junctional reads could not be filtered like full-length reads. Only in-frame clones appear in the TCRdb table, and some are missing; sequencing was by immunoSEQ multiplex PCR. D and trimming were read from the DNA, whereas the V and J calls and clone size are those reported in that table. This table holds 2 million to 3 million clones, approximately 93% found once.

Sequencing used naive CD4+ T cells from PBMCs. Subset meaning: CD45RA+ positively selected. The sequence came from a man aged 18 to 30 in good health. Some clones in this sample may be carry-over from other donors' samples. The rearrangement links TRBV5-1 to TRBJ1-3; 11 bases are a match to TRBD1. CDR3 nucleotide sequence: TGCGCCAGCAGCTTGTCTTCCGGGACAGGGGGTTTAAACACCATATATTTT. Amino acid sequence: CASSLSSGTGGLNTIYF.